What follows are 16 T cell receptor beta chains derived from one specimen sequenced in a study of beta chain features in type 1 diabetes. Findings of the study overall: Moderate yet significant TCRB CDR3 shortening was seen in Type 1 diabetes patients in all four CD4+ subsets.

Expressed TCRB transcripts were sequenced because the entire RNA isolate underwent reverse transcription. Sequencing used immunoSEQ multiplex PCR; TCRdb keeps in-frame clones, though not all of them. The sample yields approximately 730,000 clones, under 15% seen once. These receptors have no known antigen. What was sequenced was naive CD4+ T cells from blood. The receptors originated from a man between 18 and 29 years old with type 1 diabetes.

This clone was counted between two and nine times. This chain's CDR3 is CASSPDHRNRGGEKLFF. CDR3 sequence (DNA): TGTGCCAGCAGTCCGGATCACCGAAACAGGGGAGGGGAAAAACTGTTTTTT. The chain couples TRBV27 to TRBJ1-4; 7 nucleotides agree with TRBD1. CDR1 and CDR2 from the germline V gene are MNHEY and SMNVEV (reference sequence). The CDR3 runs to 17 residues. With V trimmed by 5 bases and J by 8 bases, 17 bases remained unmatched.

The genes are TRBV2 and TRBJ2-3; D ambiguous. There are 9 residues in the CDR3. V was cut by 7 bases and J by 4 bases, with 0 bases left in between. Germline V gene sequence: CDR1 SNHLY, CDR2 FYNNEI. CDR3 DNA: TGTGCCAGCACAGATACGCAGTATTTT. It encodes CASTDTQYF.

This chain joins TRBV7-9 and TRBJ2-1; 9 nucleotides align to TRBD1. V was pared by 4 bases and J by 7 bases, with 2 bases of the junction left unmatched. Germline CDR1 is SEHNR and CDR2 is FQNEAQ (reference sequence). This CDR3 comprises 13 residues. CDR3 in DNA: TGTGCCAGCAGCTGGACAGGGGCAAATGAGCAGTTCTTC. This codes for CASSWTGANEQFF.

The chain joins TRBV6-1 to TRBJ1-1; D gene ambiguous. Germline values: CDR1 MNHNS, CDR2 SASEGT. V was shortened by 1 base and J by 10 bases, with 4 bases between the two germline ends. There are 10 residues in the CDR3. Here the CDR3 DNA reads TGTGCCAGCAGTGAAGTAGGAGCTTTCTTT. It specifies CASSEVGAFF.

This clone has a handful of counts. This chain uses TRBV6-6 with TRBJ1-5; 10 nucleotides agree with TRBD1. V shed 5 bases and J 5 bases; nucleotides not matched to a gene: 9. This CDR3 is 16 amino acids long. The germline V gene has CDR1 MNHNY and CDR2 SVGAGI (reference sequence). CDR3 DNA sequence: TGTGCCAGCAGTCATGCCGGGACAGGGGTTGATCAGCCCCAGCATTTT. This encodes CASSHAGTGVDQPQHF.

The rearrangement uses TRBV6-1 and TRBJ2-5; 10 positions match TRBD2. V shed 11 bases, J shed 7 bases, and the junction held 10 bases outside the gene matches. CDR1 is MNHNS, CDR2 SASEGT, per germline. This CDR3 is built from 13 residues. CDR3 amino acids: CASTGTSVGTQYF. DNA of the CDR3: TGTGCCTCTACCGGGACTAGCGTCGGGACCCAGTACTTC.

A remark on this clone: The identical CDR3 is also encoded by other nucleotide sequences in the sample. The rearrangement uses TRBV20-1 and TRBJ2-5; D is unresolved. The CDR3 totals 11 residues. With 1 base removed from V and 4 bases from J, the gap between germline ends came to 4 bases. The V gene's germline CDR1 is DFQATT and CDR2 SNEGSKA (reference sequence). The CDR3 protein is CSARVSETQYF. CDR3 bases: TGCAGTGCTAGAGTCTCAGAGACCCAGTACTTC.

About this clone itself: At the DNA level, this CDR3 is encoded by other sequences in the same sample as well. The rearrangement joins TRBV10-3 to TRBJ2-5; D is perhaps TRBD1 or TRBD2 (5 bases each). CDR3 length: 13 amino acids. V was clipped by 3 bases and J by 3 bases, with 8 bases between them. CDR1 is ENHRY, CDR2 SYGVKD, per germline. CDR3 nucleotide sequence: TGTGCCATCAGTGATCGAGGGGAAGAGACCCAGTACTTC. Its protein is CAISDRGEETQYF.

This clone was counted between two and nine times. The CDR3 sequence is CASSLTGTYTDTQYF. The CDR3 region has the DNA TGTGCCAGCAGTCTCACCGGGACTTACACAGATACGCAGTATTTT. V usage is TRBV28 and J usage is TRBJ2-3; TRBD2 is a possible D gene (6 bases). This CDR3 comprises 15 residues. V lost 5 bases and J lost 2, with 14 bases in between. CDR1 is MDHEN, CDR2 SYDVKM, per germline.

In this sample, this clone turned up a few times. The chain combines TRBV21-1 with TRBJ2-1; the table's D gene call, TRBD1, was not cross checked with the DNA. TRBV21-1 counts as a pseudogene. This CDR3 spans 16 amino acids. CDR3: CASSRSKRGTVNEQFF. As DNA, the CDR3 is TGTGCCAGCAGCAGATCGAAGAGGGGGACCGTCAATGAGCAGTTCTTC.

The chain is built from TRBV5-1 and TRBJ1-1, with D unresolved. Germline CDR1 and CDR2: SGHRS and YFSETQ. This CDR3 has 14 amino acids. Trimming cost V 6 bases and J 0 bases, with 12 bases left between them. The CDR3 region has the DNA TGCGCCAGCAAGCTTGCGGTGGTGAACACTGAAGCTTTCTTT. Translated: CASKLAVVNTEAFF.

This clone occurred a few times. The rearrangement uses TRBV29-1 and TRBJ1-2; no definite D call. The CDR3 runs 13 residues. Germline V lookup: CDR1 SQVTM, CDR2 ANQGSEA. Between the trimmed V and J ends, which lost 0 bases and 2 bases, there was a span of 7 bases. The CDR3 sequence is CSVEDSSNYGYTF. CDR3 DNA: TGCAGCGTTGAAGACAGCTCGAACTATGGCTACACCTTC.

This clone was detected only a few times. This chain uses TRBV7-9 with TRBJ2-6; D possibly corresponds to TRBD1 (7 bases). V lost 5 bases, J lost 1 base, and 15 bases lay in between. Germline V gene lookup returns CDR1 SEHNR and CDR2 FQNEAQ (reference sequence). The CDR3 loop spans 17 amino acids. CDR3 residues: CASSPRGTASGANVLTF. The DNA of the CDR3 is TGTGCCAGCAGCCCACGGGGGACAGCATCTGGGGCCAACGTCCTGACTTTC.

This clone appeared a few times. V and J are TRBV11-2 and TRBJ2-3; D gene unclear. The germline V gene encodes CDR1 SGHAT and CDR2 FQNNGV. The CDR3 consists of 16 residues. Trimming removed 1 base from V and 2 bases from J, with 13 bases in between. The CDR3 sequence: CASSLAPAANTDTQYF. Written as DNA, the CDR3 is TGTGCCAGCAGCTTAGCTCCGGCAGCAAACACAGATACGCAGTATTTT. The entire variable domain, with the rest obtained from reference TRBV11-2 and TRBJ2-3, is as follows: EAGVAQSPRYKIIEKRQSVAFWCNPISGHATLYWYQQILGQGPKLLIQFQNNGVVDDSQLPKDRFSAERLKGVDSTLKIQPAKLEDSAVYLCASSLAPAANTDTQYFGPGTRLTVL.

CDR3 DNA: TGTGCCTGGAGGGACGACAGTAATCAGCCCCAGCATTTT. Amino acids: CAWRDDSNQPQHF. The rearrangement uses TRBV30 and TRBJ1-5; a possible D gene is TRBD1 (5 bases). The CDR3 extends over 13 amino acids. Per the germline V gene, CDR1 is GTSNPN and CDR2 is SVGIG (reference sequence). Deletions cut 3 bases from V and 4 bases from J, with 10 bases between.

J is TRBJ2-3 and V is TRBV7-7; D possibly matches TRBD1 or TRBD2 (5 bases each). Germline V lookup: CDR1 SSHAT, CDR2 FNYEAQ (reference sequence). The CDR3 length is 15 residues. The CDR3: CASVPRGGGTDTQYF. In DNA form, the CDR3 reads TGTGCTAGCGTCCCTCGGGGCGGCGGCACAGATACGCAGTATTTT.